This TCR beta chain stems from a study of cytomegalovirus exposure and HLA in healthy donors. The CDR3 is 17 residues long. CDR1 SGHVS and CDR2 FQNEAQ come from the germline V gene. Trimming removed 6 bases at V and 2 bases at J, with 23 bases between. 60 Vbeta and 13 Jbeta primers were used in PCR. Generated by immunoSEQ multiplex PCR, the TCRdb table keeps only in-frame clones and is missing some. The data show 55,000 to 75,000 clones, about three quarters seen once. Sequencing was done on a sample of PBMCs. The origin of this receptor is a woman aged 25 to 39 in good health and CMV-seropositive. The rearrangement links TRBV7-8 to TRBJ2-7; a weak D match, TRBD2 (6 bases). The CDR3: CASSLGNTGTRTYEQYF. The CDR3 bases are TGTGCCAGCAGTCTAGGGAACACCGGGACTCGGACCTACGAGCAGTACTTC.